Presented here are 7 T cell receptor beta chains from one specimen sequenced in a study of T cells in tumors after PD-1 blockade. Clones were sequenced by immunoSEQ multiplex PCR, and TCRdb holds only the in-frame ones, with some missing. The data contain approximately 47,000 clones, 81% of them singletons. The source was PBMCs, collected before anti-PD-1 treatment. Receptors originate from a human donor with basal cell carcinoma.

This chain links TRBV7-2 with TRBJ2-5, with 12 nucleotides matching TRBD2. The germline CDR1 and CDR2 sequences are SGHTA and FQGNSA. The CDR3 covers 16 residues. J lost 6 bases, V lost 5 bases, and 10 bases had no gene match. The CDR3 bases are TGTGCCAGCAGCCAACCTAGCGGGGGGGCCGTGAAGACCCAGTACTTC. Translated: CASSQPSGGAVKTQYF.

V and J are TRBV30 and TRBJ1-5, with D unresolved. Trimming cost V 0 bases and J 0 bases, with 9 bases left between them. The germline V gene has CDR1 GTSNPN and CDR2 SVGIG (reference sequence). The CDR3 is 15 amino acids. In nucleotides, the CDR3 is TGTGCCTGGAGTGTACGTAGCAATAGCAATCAGCCCCAGCATTTT. Protein sequence: CAWSVRSNSNQPQHF.

The gene calls are TRBV19 and TRBJ1-5; D unclear. V lost 5 bases, J lost 0 bases, and 8 bases lay in between. The CDR3 length is 14 residues. From germline, CDR1 is LNHDA and CDR2 SQIVND (reference sequence). The chain's CDR3 is CASSPRDSNQPQHF. For the CDR3, the DNA is TGTGCCAGTAGTCCTAGGGATAGCAATCAGCCCCAGCATTTT.

The V and J genes are TRBV9 and TRBJ1-2, with D perhaps TRBD1 (5 bases). This CDR3 contains 12 residues. The V gene lost 0 bases and the J gene lost 8 bases, with 8 bases spanning the gap. Germline V lookup: CDR1 SGDLS, CDR2 YYNGEE. CDR3 sequence: CASSVGQGGYTF. DNA of the CDR3: TGTGCCAGCAGCGTAGGCCAGGGAGGCTACACCTTC.

The J gene is TRBJ2-6, the V gene TRBV7-2, with no clear D. The germline V gene encodes CDR1 SGHTA and CDR2 FQGNSA. The V gene lost 3 bases and the J gene lost 2 bases, with 8 bases spanning the gap. This CDR3 comprises 15 residues. The CDR3 spells CASSFHQAGANVLTF. In DNA, the CDR3 is TGTGCCAGCAGCTTCCACCAAGCTGGGGCCAACGTCCTGACTTTC.

The genes are TRBV6-6 and TRBJ1-1; possibly TRBD1 for D (6 bases). CDR1 is MNHNY and CDR2 is SVGAGI in the germline V gene (reference sequence). Between the trimmed V and J ends, which lost 6 bases and 5 bases, there was a span of 13 bases. The length of the CDR3 is 13 residues. As DNA, the CDR3 is TGTGCCAGCAGAACCCCAGGGGAAACTGAAGCTTTCTTT. Translating it yields CASRTPGETEAFF.

The chain carries TRBV19 and TRBJ1-2, with 10 bases matching TRBD1. Germline V gene sequence: CDR1 LNHDA, CDR2 SQIVND (reference sequence). V lost 0 bases to trimming and J lost 6 bases; unmatched junction nucleotides: 13. The CDR3 runs to 18 residues. CDR3 region: CASSIEGGMTGGANGYTF. The CDR3 DNA sequence: TGTGCCAGTAGTATAGAAGGGGGCATGACAGGGGGCGCAAATGGCTACACCTTC. The whole variable domain, remainder taken from reference TRBV19 and TRBJ1-2, is DGGITQSPKYLFRKEGQNVTLSCEQNLNHDAMYWYRQDPGQGLRLIYYSQIVNDFQKGDIAEGYSVSREKKESFPLTVTSAQKNPTAFYLCASSIEGGMTGGANGYTFGSGTRLTVV.